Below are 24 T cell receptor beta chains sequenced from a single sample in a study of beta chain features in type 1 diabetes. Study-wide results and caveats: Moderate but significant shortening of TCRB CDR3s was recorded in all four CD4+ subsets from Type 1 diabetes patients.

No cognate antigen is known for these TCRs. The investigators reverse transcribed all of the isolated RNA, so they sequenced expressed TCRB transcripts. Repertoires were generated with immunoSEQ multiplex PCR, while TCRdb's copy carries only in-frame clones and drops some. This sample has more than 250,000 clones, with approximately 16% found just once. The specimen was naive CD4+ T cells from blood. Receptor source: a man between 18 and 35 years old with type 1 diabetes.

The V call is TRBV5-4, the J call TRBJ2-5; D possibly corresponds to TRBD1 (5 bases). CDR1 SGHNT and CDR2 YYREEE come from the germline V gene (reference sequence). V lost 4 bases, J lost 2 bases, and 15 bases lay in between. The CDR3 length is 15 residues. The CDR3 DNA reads TGTGCCAGCAGCCACAGGAGCCACCGTCAAGAGACCCAGTACTTC. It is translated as CASSHRSHRQETQYF.

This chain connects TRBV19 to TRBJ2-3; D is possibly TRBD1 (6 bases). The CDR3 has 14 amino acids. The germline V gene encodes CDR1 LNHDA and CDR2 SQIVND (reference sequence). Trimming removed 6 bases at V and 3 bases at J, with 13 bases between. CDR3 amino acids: CASRTRTGTDTQYF. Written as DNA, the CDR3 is TGTGCCAGTAGGACAAGAACAGGGACAGATACGCAGTATTTT.

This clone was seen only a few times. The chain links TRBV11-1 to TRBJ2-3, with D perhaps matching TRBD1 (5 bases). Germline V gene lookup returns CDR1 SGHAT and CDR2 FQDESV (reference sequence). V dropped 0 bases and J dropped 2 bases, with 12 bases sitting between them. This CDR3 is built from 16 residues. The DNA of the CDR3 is TGTGCCAGCAGCTTAGCGCTAGACAGAATCACAGATACGCAGTATTTT. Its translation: CASSLALDRITDTQYF.

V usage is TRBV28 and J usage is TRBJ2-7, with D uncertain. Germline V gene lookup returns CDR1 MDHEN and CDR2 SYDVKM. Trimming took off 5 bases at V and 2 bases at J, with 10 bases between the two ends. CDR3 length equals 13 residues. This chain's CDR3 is CASSQDSPYEQYF. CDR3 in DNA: TGTGCCAGCAGTCAGGATTCTCCCTACGAGCAGTACTTC.

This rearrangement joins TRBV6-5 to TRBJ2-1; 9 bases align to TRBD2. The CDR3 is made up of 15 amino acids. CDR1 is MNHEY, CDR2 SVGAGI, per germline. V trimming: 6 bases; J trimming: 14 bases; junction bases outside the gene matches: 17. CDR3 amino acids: CASRVTRGLAGGEFF. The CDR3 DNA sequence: TGTGCCAGCAGAGTTACTCGGGGACTAGCTGGCGGGGAGTTCTTC.

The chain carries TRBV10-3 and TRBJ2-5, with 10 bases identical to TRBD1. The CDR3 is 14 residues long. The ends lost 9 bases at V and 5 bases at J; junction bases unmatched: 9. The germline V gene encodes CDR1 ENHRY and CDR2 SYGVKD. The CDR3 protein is CAMSPGQGSETQYF. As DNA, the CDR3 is TGTGCCATGTCACCGGGACAGGGGTCGGAGACCCAGTACTTC.

CDR3 protein: CASRRQGRSNQPQHF. CDR3 DNA: TGTGCCAGCAGACGACAGGGTAGAAGCAATCAGCCCCAGCATTTT. This chain joins TRBV7-2 and TRBJ1-5, with 7 bases matching TRBD1. The CDR3 consists of 15 residues. Germline loops: CDR1 SGHTA, CDR2 FQGNSA. Trimming cost V 6 bases and J 1 base; bases outside gene matches: 6.

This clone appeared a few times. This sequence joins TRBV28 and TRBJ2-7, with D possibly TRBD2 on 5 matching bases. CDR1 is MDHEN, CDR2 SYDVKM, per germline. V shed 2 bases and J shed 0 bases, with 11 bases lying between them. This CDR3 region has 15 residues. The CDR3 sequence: CASSLGAAGSYEQYF. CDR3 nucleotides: TGTGCCAGCAGTTTAGGAGCGGCTGGCTCCTACGAGCAGTACTTC.

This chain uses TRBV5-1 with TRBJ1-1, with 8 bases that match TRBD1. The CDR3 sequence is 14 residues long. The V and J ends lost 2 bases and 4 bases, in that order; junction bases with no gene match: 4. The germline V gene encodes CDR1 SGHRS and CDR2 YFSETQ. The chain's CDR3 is CASSFRGLVTEAFF. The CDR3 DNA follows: TGCGCCAGCAGCTTCAGGGGGCTGGTCACTGAAGCTTTCTTT.

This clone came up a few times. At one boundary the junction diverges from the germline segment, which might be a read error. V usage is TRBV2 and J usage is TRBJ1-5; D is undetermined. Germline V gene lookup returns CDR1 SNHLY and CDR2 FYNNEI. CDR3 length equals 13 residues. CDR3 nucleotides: TGTGCCAGCGGTGAGACCGAGGGACAGCCCCAGCATTTT. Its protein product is CASGETEGQPQHF.

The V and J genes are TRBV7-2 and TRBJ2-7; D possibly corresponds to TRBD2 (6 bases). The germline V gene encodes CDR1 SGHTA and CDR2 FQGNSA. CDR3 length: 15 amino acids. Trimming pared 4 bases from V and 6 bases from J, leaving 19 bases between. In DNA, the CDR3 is TGTGCCAGCAGCTCCACCGGGACGCTGCGGGGCGAGCAGTACTTC. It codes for CASSSTGTLRGEQYF.

The CDR3 bases are TGTGCCAGCTTAGACAGTGTGAACACTGAAGCTTTCTTT. Translated: CASLDSVNTEAFF. This sequence joins TRBV18 and TRBJ1-1, with D tentatively TRBD1 (5 bases). Trimming shortened V by 7 bases and J by 0 bases, and 9 bases separated the two germline ends. Germline assignment: CDR1 KGHSH and CDR2 LQKENI. The CDR3 consists of 13 residues.

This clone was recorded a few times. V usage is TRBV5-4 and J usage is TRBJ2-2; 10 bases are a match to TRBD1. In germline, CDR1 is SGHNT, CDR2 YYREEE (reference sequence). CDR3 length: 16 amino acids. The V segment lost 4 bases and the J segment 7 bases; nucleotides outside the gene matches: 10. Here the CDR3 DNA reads TGTGCCAGCAGCCGTTTCGGGACAGGGGCCGTCGGGGAGCTGTTTTTT. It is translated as CASSRFGTGAVGELFF.

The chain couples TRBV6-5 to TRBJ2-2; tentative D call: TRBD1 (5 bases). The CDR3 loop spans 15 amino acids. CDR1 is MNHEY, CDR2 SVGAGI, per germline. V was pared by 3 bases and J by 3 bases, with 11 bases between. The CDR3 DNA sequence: TGTGCCAGCAGTTATTTCCAGGGTTACACCGGGGAGCTGTTTTTT. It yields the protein CASSYFQGYTGELFF.

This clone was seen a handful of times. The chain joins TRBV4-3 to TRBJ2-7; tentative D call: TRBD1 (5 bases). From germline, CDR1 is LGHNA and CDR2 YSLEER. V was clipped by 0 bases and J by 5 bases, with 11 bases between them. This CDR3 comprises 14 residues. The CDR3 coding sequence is TGCGCCAGCAGCCAAGAGATACGCAGGGACGAGCAGTACTTC. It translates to CASSQEIRRDEQYF.

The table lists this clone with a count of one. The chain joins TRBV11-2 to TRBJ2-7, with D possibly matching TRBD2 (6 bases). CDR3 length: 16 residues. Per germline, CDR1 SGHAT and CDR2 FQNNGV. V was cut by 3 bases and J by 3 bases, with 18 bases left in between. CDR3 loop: CASSLPHGTHDYEQYF. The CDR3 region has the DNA TGTGCCAGCAGCTTGCCTCACGGGACTCACGACTACGAGCAGTACTTC.

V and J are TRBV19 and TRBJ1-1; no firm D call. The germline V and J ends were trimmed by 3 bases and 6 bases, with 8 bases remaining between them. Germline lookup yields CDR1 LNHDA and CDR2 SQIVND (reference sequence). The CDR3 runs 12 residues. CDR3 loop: CASSIPRAEAFF. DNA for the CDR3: TGTGCCAGTAGTATCCCCCGGGCTGAAGCTTTCTTT.

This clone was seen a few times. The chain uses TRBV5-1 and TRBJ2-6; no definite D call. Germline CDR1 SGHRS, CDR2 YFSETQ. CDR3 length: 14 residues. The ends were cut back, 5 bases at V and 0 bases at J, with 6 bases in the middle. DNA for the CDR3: TGCGCCAGCAGAATTAGCTCTGGGGCCAACGTCCTGACTTTC. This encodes CASRISSGANVLTF.

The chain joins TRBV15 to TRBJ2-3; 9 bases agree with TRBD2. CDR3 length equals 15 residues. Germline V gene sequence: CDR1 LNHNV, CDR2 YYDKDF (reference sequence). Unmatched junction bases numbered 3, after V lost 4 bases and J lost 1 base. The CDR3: CATSTRLAGTDTQYF. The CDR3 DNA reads TGTGCCACCAGCACTCGACTAGCGGGCACAGATACGCAGTATTTT.

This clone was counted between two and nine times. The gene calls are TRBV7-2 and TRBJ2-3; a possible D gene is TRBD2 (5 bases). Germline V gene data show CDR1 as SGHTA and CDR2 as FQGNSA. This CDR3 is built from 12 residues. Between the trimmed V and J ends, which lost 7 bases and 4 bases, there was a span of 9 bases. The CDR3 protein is CASNRGSDTQYF. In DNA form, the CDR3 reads TGTGCCAGCAACCGGGGATCAGATACGCAGTATTTT.

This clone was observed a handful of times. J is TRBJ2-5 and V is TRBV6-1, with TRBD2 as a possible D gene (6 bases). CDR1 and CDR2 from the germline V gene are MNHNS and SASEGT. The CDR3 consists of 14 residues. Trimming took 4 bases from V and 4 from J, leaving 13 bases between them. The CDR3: CASSGGRRGETQYF. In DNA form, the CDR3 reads TGTGCCAGCAGTGGAGGGAGGAGGGGAGAGACCCAGTACTTC.

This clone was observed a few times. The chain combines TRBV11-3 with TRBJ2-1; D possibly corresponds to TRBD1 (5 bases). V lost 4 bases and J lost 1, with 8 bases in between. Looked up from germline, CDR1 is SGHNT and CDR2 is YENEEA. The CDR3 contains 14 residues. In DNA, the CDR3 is TGTGCCAGCAGCTGGGCAGGGTCCTACAATGAGCAGTTCTTC. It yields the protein CASSWAGSYNEQFF. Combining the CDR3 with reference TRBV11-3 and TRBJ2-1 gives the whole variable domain EAGVVQSPRYKIIEKKQPVAFWCNPISGHNTLYWYLQNLGQGPELLIRYENEEAVDDSQLPKDRFSAERLKGVDSTLKIQPAELGDSAVYLCASSWAGSYNEQFFGPGTRLTVL.

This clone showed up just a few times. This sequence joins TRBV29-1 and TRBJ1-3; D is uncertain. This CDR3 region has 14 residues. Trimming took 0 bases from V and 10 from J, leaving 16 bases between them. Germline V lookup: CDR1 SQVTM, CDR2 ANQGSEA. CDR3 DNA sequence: TGCAGCGTTGAAGATCGTTGGCCTGTTCGAACCATATATTTT. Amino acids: CSVEDRWPVRTIYF.

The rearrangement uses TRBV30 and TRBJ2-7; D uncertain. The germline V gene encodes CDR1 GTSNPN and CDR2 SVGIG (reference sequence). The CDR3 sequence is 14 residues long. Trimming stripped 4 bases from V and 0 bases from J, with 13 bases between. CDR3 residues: CAWNPLRSSYEQYF. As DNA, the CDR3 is TGTGCCTGGAATCCCCTAAGGAGCTCCTACGAGCAGTACTTC.